These 11 T cell receptor beta chains originate from one sample sequenced in a study of beta chain features in type 1 diabetes. Regarding the study as a whole: Among all four CD4+ subsets, Type 1 diabetes patients had TCRB CDR3s that were moderately but significantly shorter.

These receptors have no identified antigens. As every portion of the isolated RNA was reverse transcribed, the sequencing read expressed TCRB transcripts. Method: immunoSEQ multiplex PCR; TCRdb's copy keeps in-frame clones and lacks some. The sample lists 250,000 to 350,000 clones, approximately 15% seen once, with 0.015% in the top ten. Sequenced sample: naive CD4+ T cells from blood. Receptors originate from a man aged 18 to 30 with type 1 diabetes.

The CDR3, as DNA: TGTGCCAGCAGTCGTGGCGGGGGGGCCGGCGAGACCCAGTACTTC. This gives the protein CASSRGGGAGETQYF. The chain combines TRBV2 with TRBJ2-5; 9 nucleotides match TRBD2. The V segment lost 5 bases and the J segment 5 bases; nucleotides outside the gene matches: 9. Germline V gene lookup returns CDR1 SNHLY and CDR2 FYNNEI. The CDR3 has 15 amino acids.

In its sample, this clone was seen many times. The rearrangement uses TRBV4-3 and TRBJ2-1; possibly TRBD1 for D (5 bases). This CDR3 has 15 amino acids. V was shortened by 4 bases and J by 7 bases, with 17 bases between the two germline ends. Germline CDR1 and CDR2: LGHNA and YSLEER. The CDR3 DNA sequence: TGCGCCAGCAGCCTAGGATCCCCAGCAGGGAATGAGCAGTTCTTC. Amino acid sequence: CASSLGSPAGNEQFF.

V gene TRBV15 combines with J gene TRBJ1-5, with 7 bases aligning to TRBD1. This CDR3 is built from 13 residues. Germline V gene sequence: CDR1 LNHNV, CDR2 YYDKDF (reference sequence). V shed 9 bases and J 5 bases; nucleotides not matched to a gene: 7. The DNA for the CDR3 is TGTGCCACTGCTACAGGGGTTGATCAGCCCCAGCATTTT. It yields the protein CATATGVDQPQHF. The full variable domain, with the rest looked up from reference TRBV15 and TRBJ1-5, is DAMVIQNPRYQVTQFGKPVTLSCSQTLNHNVMYWYQQKSSQAPKLLFHYYDKDFNNEADTPDNFQSRRPNTSFCFLDIRSPGLGDTAMYLCATATGVDQPQHFGDGTRLSIL.

In this sample, this clone turned up a few times. V usage is TRBV29-1 and J usage is TRBJ1-1; a weak D match, TRBD1 (6 bases). The length of the CDR3 is 11 residues. Germline V gene lookup returns CDR1 SQVTM and CDR2 ANQGSEA. V gave up 4 bases and J gave up 5 bases, with 8 bases separating them. The CDR3 DNA follows: TGCAGCGTTGGGCAGGGGACTGAAGCTTTCTTT. Amino acid sequence: CSVGQGTEAFF.

This clone showed up just a few times. This sequence joins TRBV30 and TRBJ1-2, with a tentative D call TRBD1 (5 bases). V lost 4 bases, J lost 13 bases, and 16 bases lay in between. This CDR3 region has 11 residues. CDR1 and CDR2 (germline): GTSNPN, SVGIG (reference sequence). CDR3 sequence reads: CAWMTQTVPTF. CDR3 nucleotide sequence: TGTGCCTGGATGACCCAGACAGTGCCCACCTTC.

This clone has more than one count but fewer than ten. V gene TRBV30 combines with J gene TRBJ2-7; 7 bases are a match to TRBD1. With V trimmed by 5 bases and J by 2 bases, 3 bases remained unmatched. Germline loops: CDR1 GTSNPN, CDR2 SVGIG (reference sequence). The CDR3 is 12 amino acids. This CDR3 is CAWGDSPYEQYF. Here the CDR3 DNA reads TGTGCCTGGGGGGACAGCCCCTACGAGCAGTACTTC.

The chain couples TRBV19 to TRBJ2-7; tentative D call: TRBD1 (6 bases). The germline CDR1 and CDR2 sequences are LNHDA and SQIVND (reference sequence). The CDR3 length is 13 residues. V lost 5 bases to trimming and J lost 4 bases, with 12 bases between them. The CDR3 region is CASSRSRGYEQYF. Written as DNA, the CDR3 is TGTGCCAGTAGTCGGAGTAGGGGGTACGAGCAGTACTTC.

This clone was recorded a few times. The chain has TRBV5-4 and TRBJ2-1, with 9 bases that match TRBD1. Germline values: CDR1 SGHNT, CDR2 YYREEE (reference sequence). The CDR3 covers 16 residues. V was clipped by 5 bases and J by 7 bases; unmatched bases: 13. The CDR3 DNA is TGTGCCAGCAGTATACCACGGGACAGGGCAAAAAATGAGCAGTTCTTC. Its protein is CASSIPRDRAKNEQFF.

The rearrangement uses TRBV9 and TRBJ2-3; 8 bases line up with TRBD2. CDR1 is SGDLS and CDR2 is YYNGEE in the germline V gene. The CDR3 runs to 17 residues. The V segment lost 0 bases and the J segment 4 bases; nucleotides outside the gene matches: 10. Written as DNA, the CDR3 is TGTGCCAGCAGCGTAGCCGTTCGGCAAGCGGGAGCAGATACGCAGTATTTT. This gives the protein CASSVAVRQAGADTQYF.

This clone was recorded a few times. At the DNA level, this CDR3 is encoded by other sequences in the same sample as well. The J gene is TRBJ1-1, the V gene TRBV19; D possibly corresponds to TRBD1 (5 bases). This CDR3 spans 12 amino acids. Deletions cut 5 bases from V and 1 base from J, with 5 bases between. Germline-derived CDR1 and CDR2 are LNHDA and SQIVND (reference sequence). The CDR3 loop reads CASSQGNTEAFF. As DNA, the CDR3 is TGTGCCAGTAGTCAGGGGAACACTGAAGCTTTCTTT.

This chain uses TRBV30 with TRBJ1-1; no clear D gene. The CDR3 contains 13 residues. Germline CDR1 reads GTSNPN; CDR2 reads SVGIG (reference sequence). V lost 1 base, J lost 0 bases, and 6 bases lay in between. The CDR3 coding sequence is TGTGCCTGGAGTGGGCTCTTGAACACTGAAGCTTTCTTT. It translates to CAWSGLLNTEAFF.